This is a list of T cell receptor beta chains from one sample in a study of PD-1 blockade in classical Hodgkin lymphoma. Method: immunoSEQ multiplex PCR; TCRdb's copy keeps in-frame clones and lacks some. The top ten hold about a sixth of the sample, which has tens of thousands of clones, around 82% seen once. The sample consisted of peripheral blood mononuclear cells (PBMCs), taken before the fourth cycle of nivolumab. The origin of the receptors is a human donor with classical Hodgkin lymphoma. Both conserved end residues are part of each CDR3. The D gene is left open where the match is weak. Some rows have no size entry. The others give once, few or many, or a class for an expanded clone.

v_gene	j_gene	d_gene	abundance	CDR3nt	CDR3aa
TRBV9	TRBJ1-5	NA	NA	TGTGCCAGCAGCCCGGGGCTTAGCAATCAGCCCCAGCATTTT	CASSPGLSNQPQHF
TRBV27	TRBJ2-1	NA	NA	TGTGCCAGCAGTTCACAGGGTTACAATGAGCAGTTCTTC	CASSSQGYNEQFF
TRBV29-1	TRBJ2-2	TRBD2	few	TGCAGCGTTGATCCCGGGACTAGTTATGGTGGGGAGCTGTTTTTT	CSVDPGTSYGGELFF
TRBV5-4	TRBJ1-2	NA	NA	TGTGCCAGCAGCCCGGGCCCCCGACGGAGCCGAATAACCTCCTATGGCTACACCTTC	CASSPGPRRSRITSYGYTF
TRBV30	TRBJ1-5	NA	NA	TGTGCCTGGAGTAAGGACAGTCGCCAGCCCCAGCATTTT	CAWSKDSRQPQHF
TRBV7-8	TRBJ1-3	NA	few	TGTGCCAGCAGCTCCAGACAGAACTCTGGAAACACCATATATTTT	CASSSRQNSGNTIYF
TRBV13	TRBJ2-1	TRBD2	few	TGTGCCAGCGTGACTAGCGGGCTCGCCTACAATGAGCAGTTCTTC	CASVTSGLAYNEQFF
TRBV30	TRBJ2-2	NA	NA	TGTGCCTGGAGCCCCGGACGGTACACCGGGGAGCTGTTTTTT	CAWSPGRYTGELFF
TRBV28	TRBJ1-5	TRBD1	NA	TGTGCCAGCCCGGGACAGGGGGGCAATCAGCCCCAGCATTTT	CASPGQGGNQPQHF
TRBV28	TRBJ2-1	TRBD2	NA	TGTGCCAGCAGTTTGGTAGCGGGAGGCAGTGAGCAGTTCTTC	CASSLVAGGSEQFF
TRBV7-9	TRBJ2-1	NA	NA	TGTGCCAGCAGCTTAAGCCTGGGGTCCGGGGAGCAGTTCTTC	CASSLSLGSGEQFF
TRBV7-7	TRBJ2-6	NA	once	TGTGCCAGCAGCCCGCTCCTTGTGCCACAAAGTCGGGCCAACGTCCTGACTTTC	CASSPLLVPQSRANVLTF
TRBV19	TRBJ2-1	NA	NA	TGTGCCAGTAGTATAGATCTAGAGGTGGGCAGTTACAATGAGCAGTTCTTC	CASSIDLEVGSYNEQFF
TRBV5-1	TRBJ1-4	TRBD1	NA	TGCGCCAGCAGCCTGGCCGGACAGGCTAATGAAAAACTGTTTTTT	CASSLAGQANEKLFF
TRBV28	TRBJ1-5	NA	NA	TGTGCCAGCACGCTGGGGGGAGGCCAGCCCCAGCATTTT	CASTLGGGQPQHF
TRBV5-6	TRBJ1-1	NA	few	TGTGCCAGCAGCCCGGAGGGAGTTAGCGAAGCTTTCTTT	CASSPEGVSEAFF
TRBV6-4	TRBJ2-5	NA	NA	TGTGCCAGCAGTGAAGTCGGGAGAGAGACCCAGTACTTC	CASSEVGRETQYF
TRBV18	TRBJ2-7	TRBD1	NA	TGTGCCAGCTCATCCGGGACAGGAACCTACGAGCAGTACTTC	CASSSGTGTYEQYF
TRBV2	TRBJ1-5	NA	NA	TGTGCCAGCAGTGAACAATTGACCAATCAGCCCCAGCATTTT	CASSEQLTNQPQHF
TRBV6-6	TRBJ1-2	NA	once	TGTGCCGCCGGCGGCTACACCTTC	CAAGGYTF
TRBV19	TRBJ1-5	NA	NA	TGTGCCAGTAGTAGCAGCCGTTATAGCAATCAGCCCCAGCATTTT	CASSSSRYSNQPQHF
TRBV29-1	TRBJ1-1	NA	few	TGCAGCGTTGAAGAACAGCAGAGGACTGAAGCTTTCTTT	CSVEEQQRTEAFF
TRBV4-1	TRBJ2-3	TRBD2	NA	TGCGCCAGCAGCCAAGAGATAGCGGGAGCCAAAGATACGCAGTATTTT	CASSQEIAGAKDTQYF
TRBV5-6	TRBJ2-4	NA	NA	TGTGCCAGCAGCTTGGCCGGGCAGCTCCTTCAGTACTTC	CASSLAGQLLQYF